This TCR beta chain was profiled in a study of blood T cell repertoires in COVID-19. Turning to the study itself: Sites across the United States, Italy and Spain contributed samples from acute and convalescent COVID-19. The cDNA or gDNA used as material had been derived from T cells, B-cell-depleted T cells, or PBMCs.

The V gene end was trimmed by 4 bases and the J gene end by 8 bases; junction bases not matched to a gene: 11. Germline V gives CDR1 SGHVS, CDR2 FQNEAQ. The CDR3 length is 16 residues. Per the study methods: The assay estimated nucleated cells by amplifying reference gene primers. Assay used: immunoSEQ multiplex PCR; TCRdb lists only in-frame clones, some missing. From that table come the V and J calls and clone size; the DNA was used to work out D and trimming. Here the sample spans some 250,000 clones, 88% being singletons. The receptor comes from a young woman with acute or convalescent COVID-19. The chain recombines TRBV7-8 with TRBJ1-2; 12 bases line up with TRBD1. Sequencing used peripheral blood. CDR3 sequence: CASSSYPGQGAGGYTF. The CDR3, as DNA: TGTGCCAGCAGCTCATACCCGGGACAGGGGGCGGGAGGCTACACCTTC.